Following are 18 T cell receptor beta chains from one sample sequenced in a study of shared clonotypes between healthy human individuals (dated by TCRdb to the early 2020s). Library preparation was by the immunoSEQ multiplex PCR assay. Drawn from immuneACCESS, this table holds only the in-frame rearrangements with V and J called that TCRdb kept. Clones are partly lost; checked studies trace under half to an unresolved V gene and leave the rest unexplained. Here the sample has some 1 million clones; roughly 75% occur a single time. Of the sample, roughly 1.5% falls within the top ten clones. Sequences were obtained from memory CD4+ T cells sorted from blood. Taken with the paper, the label for cell subset or site translates to: CD45RA-negative fraction. These receptors were taken from a man between 18 and 35 years old in good health.

The rearrangement joins TRBV30 to TRBJ2-3; D tentatively reads TRBD1 or TRBD2 (6 bases each). Trimming left V 3 bases short and J 6 bases short, with 10 bases between. Per the germline V gene, CDR1 is GTSNPN and CDR2 is SVGIG (reference sequence). The CDR3 consists of 12 residues. The CDR3 DNA follows: TGTGCCTGGAGCCGGGGGCCGGATACGCAGTATTTT. It encodes CAWSRGPDTQYF.

This clone appeared once. The chain uses TRBV19 and TRBJ2-7; D unresolved. The V end was cut by 3 bases, the J end by 2 bases, with 11 bases between. Germline CDR1 reads LNHDA; CDR2 reads SQIVND (reference sequence). The CDR3 sequence is 14 residues long. CDR3 sequence reads: CASSISNPPYEQYF. The CDR3 DNA reads TGTGCCAGTAGTATTTCTAATCCTCCCTACGAGCAGTACTTC.

The chain combines TRBV9 with TRBJ2-7; TRBD1 aligns across 7 bases. Germline loops: CDR1 SGDLS, CDR2 YYNGEE. The CDR3 loop spans 15 amino acids. The J segment lost 1 base and the V segment lost 3 bases, leaving 7 bases of the junction unmatched. The DNA for the CDR3 is TGTGCCAGCAGCGCAGGGGACAGCCCTTCCTACGAGCAGTACTTC. It translates to CASSAGDSPSYEQYF.

This chain links TRBV6-1 with TRBJ1-2; a weak D match, TRBD1 (5 bases). Germline-derived CDR1 and CDR2 are MNHNS and SASEGT. The CDR3 covers 15 residues. Deletions cut 9 bases from V and 6 bases from J, with 23 bases between. The CDR3 is CASPLGAGNSNGYTF. CDR3 coding DNA: TGTGCCAGTCCTCTTGGGGCAGGGAATTCGAATGGCTACACCTTC.

J is TRBJ1-2 and V is TRBV2; D might be TRBD1 (6 bases). The CDR3 has 13 residues. V was shortened by 3 bases and J by 7 bases, with 12 bases between the two germline ends. The germline V gene has CDR1 SNHLY and CDR2 FYNNEI. CDR3 amino acids: CASSESIRGGYTF. As DNA, the CDR3 is TGTGCCAGCAGTGAGAGCATCAGGGGTGGCTACACCTTC.

Only one count was recorded for this clone. The rearrangement links TRBV6-5 to TRBJ2-2; possible D gene TRBD2, 6 bases. V lost 6 bases to trimming and J lost 2 bases, with 10 bases between them. The germline gives CDR1 MNHEY, CDR2 SVGAGI. This CDR3 spans 14 amino acids. The CDR3 region is CASRRGENTGELFF. In nucleotides, the CDR3 is TGTGCCAGCAGGCGGGGCGAAAACACCGGGGAGCTGTTTTTT.

V is TRBV5-4 and J is TRBJ2-7; 8 bases fit TRBD1. The CDR3 is made up of 14 amino acids. With V trimmed by 4 bases and J by 1 base, 4 bases remained unmatched. Germline CDR1 SGHNT, CDR2 YYREEE (reference sequence). CDR3 nucleotides: TGTGCCAGCAGCCGGGACAGGTATTCCTACGAGCAGTACTTC. It yields the protein CASSRDRYSYEQYF.

This clone was seen just once. The chain links TRBV5-4 to TRBJ1-4, with D uncertain. The CDR3 contains 13 residues. V was cut by 5 bases and J by 8 bases, with 13 bases left in between. From germline, CDR1 is SGHNT and CDR2 YYREEE (reference sequence). The CDR3 protein is CASSPVASEKLFF. The CDR3 bases are TGTGCCAGCAGTCCCGTTGCAAGCGAAAAACTGTTTTTT.

As for this clone: This specimen includes other DNA sequences encoding the same CDR3. This chain uses TRBV11-2 with TRBJ2-3, with D perhaps matching TRBD2 (7 bases). V lost 1 base, J lost 0 bases, and 11 bases lay in between. The CDR3 consists of 16 residues. The germline V gene encodes CDR1 SGHAT and CDR2 FQNNGV. The CDR3 DNA sequence: TGTGCCAGCAGCTTAGGGGGGGGCCTTAGCACAGATACGCAGTATTTT. This translates into CASSLGGGLSTDTQYF.

In this sample, this clone turned up once. Distinct nucleotide sequences in the sample also encode this CDR3. The chain is built from TRBV7-9 and TRBJ2-5; 8 positions match TRBD1. After removal of 4 bases from V and 5 bases from J, the junction contained 3 bases not matched to a gene. The germline V gene has CDR1 SEHNR and CDR2 FQNEAQ (reference sequence). This CDR3 comprises 13 residues. The CDR3 nucleotides are TGTGCCAGCAGCTCCGACAGGGGTGAGACCCAGTACTTC. It yields the protein CASSSDRGETQYF.

Of note for this clone: The sample contains more than one DNA sequence encoding this CDR3. The V and J genes are TRBV19 and TRBJ2-3; tentative D call: TRBD1 (6 bases). Trimming took 10 bases from V and 3 from J, leaving 14 bases between them. Germline V lookup: CDR1 LNHDA, CDR2 SQIVND (reference sequence). This CDR3 is 13 amino acids long. CDR3 DNA: TGTGCCACCATGGGGGCCAATACAGATACGCAGTATTTT. It codes for CATMGANTDTQYF.

V usage is TRBV27 and J usage is TRBJ1-5; D might be TRBD1 (6 bases). Germline CDR1 MNHEY, CDR2 SMNVEV (reference sequence). This CDR3 region has 15 residues. Deletions cut 0 bases from V and 7 bases from J, with 13 bases between. This CDR3 reads CASSLSWGGGQPQHF. Written as DNA, the CDR3 is TGTGCCAGCAGTTTATCGTGGGGGGGCGGCCAGCCCCAGCATTTT.

This clone was counted once. CDR3 coding DNA: TGCGCCAGCAGCTTGGCGGGGACCCTGTCGGCCCAGTACTTC. This sequence encodes CASSLAGTLSAQYF. The chain uses TRBV5-1 and TRBJ2-5; possibly TRBD1 or TRBD2 for D (5 bases each). Germline CDR1 SGHRS, CDR2 YFSETQ. V lost 0 bases and J 9 bases, leaving 15 bases between the germline ends. This CDR3 comprises 14 residues. Using reference TRBV5-1 and TRBJ2-5 for the parts outside the CDR3, the full variable domain is KAGVTQTPRYLIKTRGQQVTLSCSPISGHRSVSWYQQTPGQGLQFLFEYFSETQRNKGNFPGRFSGRQFSNSRSEMNVSTLELGDSALYLCASSLAGTLSAQYFGPGTRLLVL.

The V gene is TRBV18, the J gene TRBJ2-6; D gene ambiguous. Germline loops: CDR1 KGHSH, CDR2 LQKENI. Between the trimmed V and J ends, which lost 5 bases and 0 bases, there was a span of 14 bases. This CDR3 region has 17 residues. The CDR3 protein is CASSTTKGSSGANVLTF. The CDR3, as DNA: TGTGCCAGCTCAACCACTAAAGGGTCCTCTGGGGCCAACGTCCTGACTTTC.

This clone was recorded a few times. CDR3 sequence reads: CAWSKGGNTDTQYF. The CDR3 nucleotides are TGTGCCTGGAGTAAGGGAGGGAACACAGATACGCAGTATTTT. The chain is built from TRBV30 and TRBJ2-3, with 7 bases matching TRBD2. The CDR3 sequence is 14 residues long. From germline, CDR1 is GTSNPN and CDR2 SVGIG (reference sequence). V dropped 2 bases and J dropped 2; count of bases not matched to a gene: 4.

The gene calls are TRBV2 and TRBJ1-3, with 7 bases fitting TRBD1. V trimming: 6 bases; J trimming: 0 bases; junction bases outside the gene matches: 2. CDR3 size: 14 residues. CDR1 and CDR2 (germline): SNHLY, FYNNEI. The CDR3 nucleotides read TGTGCCAGCAGCAGGGGGACCTCTGGAAACACCATATATTTT. It codes for CASSRGTSGNTIYF.

This chain uses TRBV29-1 with TRBJ2-1; D gene ambiguous. The V end lost 4 bases, the J end lost 0 bases, and 10 bases lay between the germline ends. CDR3 size: 14 residues. Germline CDR1 and CDR2: SQVTM and ANQGSEA. CDR3 region: CSVVASISYNEQFF. CDR3 bases: TGCAGCGTTGTTGCAAGCATCTCCTACAATGAGCAGTTCTTC.

This chain links TRBV4-1 with TRBJ2-3; the D gene is possibly TRBD2 (5 bases). V was cut by 0 bases and J by 14 bases, with 12 bases left in between. Germline assignment: CDR1 MGHRA and CDR2 YSYEKL. The CDR3 consists of 12 residues. CDR3 loop: CASSQDRGSRYF. The CDR3 coding sequence is TGCGCCAGCAGCCAAGATCGGGGTTCGAGGTATTTT.